The T cell receptor beta chain described here comes from a study of blood T cell repertoires in COVID-19. The wider study: Donors in the United States, Italy and Spain gave samples during acute or convalescent COVID-19.

The CDR3 loop spans 16 amino acids. Trimming took 0 bases from V and 8 from J, leaving 17 bases between them. CDR1 and CDR2 (germline): SGHNT, YYREEE (reference sequence). Profiled with immunoSEQ multiplex PCR; TCRdb holds only in-frame clones, not every one. Of 230,000 or so clones in the sample, roughly 84% were seen once. The origin of this receptor is a man in his fifties who had recovered from COVID-19. The chain combines TRBV5-4 with TRBJ1-4, with D hard to call. The sample consisted of PBMCs or T cells enriched from blood (not recorded which). The CDR3 nucleotides read TGTGCCAGCAGCTTGGAAGGCCTCTCAGGAGGAGAAAAACTGTTTTTT. Amino acids: CASSLEGLSGGEKLFF.